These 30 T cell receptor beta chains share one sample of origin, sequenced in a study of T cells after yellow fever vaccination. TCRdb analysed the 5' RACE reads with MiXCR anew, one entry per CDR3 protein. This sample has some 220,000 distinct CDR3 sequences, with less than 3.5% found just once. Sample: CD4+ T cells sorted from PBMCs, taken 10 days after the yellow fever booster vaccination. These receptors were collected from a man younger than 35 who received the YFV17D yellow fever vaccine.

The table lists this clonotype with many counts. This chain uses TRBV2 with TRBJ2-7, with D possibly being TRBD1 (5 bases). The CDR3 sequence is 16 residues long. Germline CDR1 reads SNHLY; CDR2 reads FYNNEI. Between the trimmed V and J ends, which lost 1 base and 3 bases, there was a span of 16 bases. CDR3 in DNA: TGTGCCAGCAGTGAAGGCCTCACAACAGGTTACTACGAGCAGTACGTC. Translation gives CASSEGLTTGYYEQYV.

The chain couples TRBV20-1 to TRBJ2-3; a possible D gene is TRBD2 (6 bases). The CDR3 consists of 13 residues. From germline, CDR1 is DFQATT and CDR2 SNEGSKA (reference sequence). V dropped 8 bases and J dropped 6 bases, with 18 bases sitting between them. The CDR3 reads CSPSEGPPDTQYF. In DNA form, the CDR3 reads TGCAGTCCCTCGGAGGGCCCTCCCGATACGCAGTATTTT.

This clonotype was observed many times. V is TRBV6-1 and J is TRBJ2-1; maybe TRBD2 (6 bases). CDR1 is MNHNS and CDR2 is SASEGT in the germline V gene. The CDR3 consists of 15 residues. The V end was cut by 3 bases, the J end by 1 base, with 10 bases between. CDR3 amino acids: CASSDGGTSYNEQFF. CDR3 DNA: TGTGCCAGCAGTGACGGGGGTACGTCCTACAATGAGCAGTTCTTC.

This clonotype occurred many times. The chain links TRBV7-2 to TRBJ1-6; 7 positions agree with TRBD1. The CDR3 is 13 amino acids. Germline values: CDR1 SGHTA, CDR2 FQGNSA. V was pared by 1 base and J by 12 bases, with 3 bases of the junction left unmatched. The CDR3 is CASSLEQGLPLHF. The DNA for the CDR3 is TGTGCCAGCAGCTTAGAACAGGGGCTACCCCTCCACTTT.

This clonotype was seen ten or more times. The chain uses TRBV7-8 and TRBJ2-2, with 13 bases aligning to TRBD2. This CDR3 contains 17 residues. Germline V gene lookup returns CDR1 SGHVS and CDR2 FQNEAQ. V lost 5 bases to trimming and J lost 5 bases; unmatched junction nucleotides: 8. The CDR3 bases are TGTGCCAGCAGCCAAGGGGGGACTAGCGGGGTAACCGGGGAGCTGTTTTTT. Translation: CASSQGGTSGVTGELFF. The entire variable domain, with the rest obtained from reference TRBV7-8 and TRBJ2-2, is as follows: GAGVSQSPRYKVAKRGQDVALRCDPISGHVSLFWYQQALGQGPEFLTYFQNEAQLDKSGLPSDRFFAERPEGSVSTLKIQRTQQEDSAVYLCASSQGGTSGVTGELFFGEGSRLTVL.

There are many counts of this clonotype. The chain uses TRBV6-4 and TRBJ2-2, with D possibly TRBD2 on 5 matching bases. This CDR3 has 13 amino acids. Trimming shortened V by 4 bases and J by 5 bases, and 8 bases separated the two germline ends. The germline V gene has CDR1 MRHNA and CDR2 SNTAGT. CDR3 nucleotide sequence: TGTGCCAGCAGTGCCCGGGAAACCGGGGAGCTGTTTTTT. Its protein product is CASSARETGELFF.

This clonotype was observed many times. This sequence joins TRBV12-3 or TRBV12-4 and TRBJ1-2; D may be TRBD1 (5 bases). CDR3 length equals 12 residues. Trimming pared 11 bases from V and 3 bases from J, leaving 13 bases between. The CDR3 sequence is CASSRGHYGYTF. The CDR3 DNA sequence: TGTGCCTCCAGCCGGGGCCACTATGGCTACACCTTC.

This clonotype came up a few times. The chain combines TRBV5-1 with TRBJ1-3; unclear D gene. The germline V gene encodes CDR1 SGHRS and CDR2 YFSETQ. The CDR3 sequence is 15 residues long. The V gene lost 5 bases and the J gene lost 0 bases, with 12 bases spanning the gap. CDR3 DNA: TGCGCCAGCAGTACGGGCGCTTACTCTGGAAACACCATATATTTT. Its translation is CASSTGAYSGNTIYF. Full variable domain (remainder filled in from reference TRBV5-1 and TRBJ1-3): KAGVTQTPRYLIKTRGQQVTLSCSPISGHRSVSWYQQTPGQGLQFLFEYFSETQRNKGNFPGRFSGRQFSNSRSEMNVSTLELGDSALYLCASSTGAYSGNTIYFGEGSWLTVV.

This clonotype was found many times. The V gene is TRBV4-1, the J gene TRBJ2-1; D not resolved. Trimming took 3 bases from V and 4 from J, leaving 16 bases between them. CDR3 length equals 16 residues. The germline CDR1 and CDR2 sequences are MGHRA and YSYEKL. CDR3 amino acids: CASSQPWQLKYNEQFF. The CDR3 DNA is TGCGCCAGCAGCCAGCCCTGGCAGTTAAAGTACAATGAGCAGTTCTTC.

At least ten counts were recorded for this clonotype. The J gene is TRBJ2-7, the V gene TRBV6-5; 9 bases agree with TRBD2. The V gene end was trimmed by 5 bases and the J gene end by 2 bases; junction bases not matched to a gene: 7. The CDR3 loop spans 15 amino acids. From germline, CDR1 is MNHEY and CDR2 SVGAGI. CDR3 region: CASSRTSGPPYEQYV. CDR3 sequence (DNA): TGTGCCAGCAGTAGAACTAGCGGGCCGCCCTACGAGCAGTACGTC.

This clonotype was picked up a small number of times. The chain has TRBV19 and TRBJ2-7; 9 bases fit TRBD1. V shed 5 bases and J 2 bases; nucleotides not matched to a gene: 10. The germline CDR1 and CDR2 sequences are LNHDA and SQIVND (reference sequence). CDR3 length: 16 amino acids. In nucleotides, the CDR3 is TGTGCCAGTAGTCCCGCGGGACAGGGTCTACCCTACGAGCAGTACTTC. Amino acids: CASSPAGQGLPYEQYF.

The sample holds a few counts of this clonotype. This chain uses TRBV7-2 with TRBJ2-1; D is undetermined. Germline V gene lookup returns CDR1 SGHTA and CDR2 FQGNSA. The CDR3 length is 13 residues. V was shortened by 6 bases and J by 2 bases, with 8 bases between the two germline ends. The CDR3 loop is CASRNHPYNEQFF. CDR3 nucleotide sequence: TGTGCCAGCAGGAACCACCCCTACAATGAGCAGTTCTTC.

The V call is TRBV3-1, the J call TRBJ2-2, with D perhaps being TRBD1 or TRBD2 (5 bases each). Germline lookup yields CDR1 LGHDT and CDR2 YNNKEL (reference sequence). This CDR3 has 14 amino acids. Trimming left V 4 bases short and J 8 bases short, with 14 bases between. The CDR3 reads CASSPRGAEGELFF. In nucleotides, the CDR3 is TGTGCCAGCAGCCCGAGAGGGGCGGAGGGGGAGCTGTTTTTT.

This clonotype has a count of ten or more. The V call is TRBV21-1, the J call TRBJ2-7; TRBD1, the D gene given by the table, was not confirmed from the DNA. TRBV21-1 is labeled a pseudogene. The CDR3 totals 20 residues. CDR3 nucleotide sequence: TGTGCCAGCACCCTTAAAGGTCTGCGAGATCGGGACAGGGCTCTCTACGAGCAGTACGTC. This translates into CASTLKGLRDRDRALYEQYV.

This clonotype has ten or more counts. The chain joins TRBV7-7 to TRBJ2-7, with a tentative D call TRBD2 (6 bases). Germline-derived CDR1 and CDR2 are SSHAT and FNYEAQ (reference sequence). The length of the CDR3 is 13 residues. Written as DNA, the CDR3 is TGTGCTAGCAGCAAGGCCCCCGGGGGCGAGCAGTACGTC. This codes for CASSKAPGGEQYV.

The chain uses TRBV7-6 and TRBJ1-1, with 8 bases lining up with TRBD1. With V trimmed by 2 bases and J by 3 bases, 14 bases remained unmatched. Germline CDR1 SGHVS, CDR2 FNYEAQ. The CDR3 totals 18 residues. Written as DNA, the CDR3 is TGTGCCAGCAGCTTATCCGGACAGGGAGTCTTGGAGGACACTGAAGCTTTCTTT. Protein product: CASSLSGQGVLEDTEAFF.

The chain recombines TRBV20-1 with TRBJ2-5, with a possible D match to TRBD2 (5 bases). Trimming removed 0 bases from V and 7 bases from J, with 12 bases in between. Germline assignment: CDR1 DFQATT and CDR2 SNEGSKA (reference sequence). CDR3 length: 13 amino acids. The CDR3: CSARDAGERTQYF. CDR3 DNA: TGCAGTGCTAGAGACGCCGGGGAACGGACCCAGTACTTC.

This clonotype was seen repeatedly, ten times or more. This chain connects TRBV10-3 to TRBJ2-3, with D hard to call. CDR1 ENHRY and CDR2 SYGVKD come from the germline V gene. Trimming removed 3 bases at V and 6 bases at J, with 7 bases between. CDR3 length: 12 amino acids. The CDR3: CAISDHGDTQYF. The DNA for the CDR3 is TGTGCCATCAGTGACCATGGGGATACGCAGTATTTT.

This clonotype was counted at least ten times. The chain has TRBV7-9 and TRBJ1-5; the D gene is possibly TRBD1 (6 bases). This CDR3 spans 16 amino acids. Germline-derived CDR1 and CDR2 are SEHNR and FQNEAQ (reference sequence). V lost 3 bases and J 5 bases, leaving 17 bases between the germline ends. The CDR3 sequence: CASSLATGTQHQPQHF. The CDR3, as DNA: TGTGCCAGCAGCTTGGCCACAGGGACTCAACATCAGCCCCAGCATTTT.

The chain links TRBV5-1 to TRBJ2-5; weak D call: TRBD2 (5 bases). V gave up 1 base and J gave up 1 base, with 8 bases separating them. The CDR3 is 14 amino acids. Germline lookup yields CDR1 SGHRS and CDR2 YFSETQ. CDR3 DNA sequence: TGCGCCAGCAGCTTGATCCGGGGCCAAGAGACCCAGTACTTC. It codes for CASSLIRGQETQYF.

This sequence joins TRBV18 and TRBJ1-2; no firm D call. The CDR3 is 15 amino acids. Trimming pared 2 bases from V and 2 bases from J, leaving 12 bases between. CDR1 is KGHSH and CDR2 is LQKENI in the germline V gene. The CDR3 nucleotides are TGTGCCAGCTCACCAATTGAGTCCCGAAACTATGGCTACACCTTC. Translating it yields CASSPIESRNYGYTF.

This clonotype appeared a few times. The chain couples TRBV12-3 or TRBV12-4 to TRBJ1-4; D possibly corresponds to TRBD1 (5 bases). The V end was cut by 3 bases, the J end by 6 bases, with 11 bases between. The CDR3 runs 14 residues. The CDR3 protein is CASSFREGYEKLFF. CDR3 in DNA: TGTGCCAGCAGTTTCAGGGAGGGTTATGAAAAACTGTTTTTT.

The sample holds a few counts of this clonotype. The CDR3 spells CASSLGPNTDTQYF. The DNA of the CDR3 is TGTGCCAGCAGCTTAGGACCAAACACAGATACGCAGTATTTT. The J gene is TRBJ2-3, the V gene TRBV7-2; D is undetermined. CDR1 and CDR2 from the germline V gene are SGHTA and FQGNSA. V lost 1 base and J 2 bases, leaving 7 bases between the germline ends. The CDR3 is 14 residues long. The full variable domain, in which reference TRBV7-2 and TRBJ2-3 provide the parts outside the CDR3, is GAGVSQSPSNKVTEKGKDVELRCDPISGHTALYWYRQSLGQGLEFLIYFQGNSAPDKSGLPSDRFSAERTGGSVSTLTIQRTQQEDSAVYLCASSLGPNTDTQYFGPGTRLTVL.

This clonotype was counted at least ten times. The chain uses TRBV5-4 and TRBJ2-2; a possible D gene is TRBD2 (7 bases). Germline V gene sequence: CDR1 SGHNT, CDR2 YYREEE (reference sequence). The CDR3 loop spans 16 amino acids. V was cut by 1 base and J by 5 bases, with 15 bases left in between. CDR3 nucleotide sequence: TGTGCCAGCAGCTTGTTCCGCGGGGGCGCGACCGGGGAGCTGTTTTTT. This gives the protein CASSLFRGGATGELFF.

The chain's CDR3 is CASSLTGNTIYF. The CDR3 DNA reads as TGTGCCAGCAGCTTAACTGGAAACACCATATATTTT. The gene calls are TRBV7-2 and TRBJ1-3, with D unclear. Germline loops: CDR1 SGHTA, CDR2 FQGNSA. V gave up 2 bases and J gave up 2 bases, with 1 base separating them. This CDR3 has 12 amino acids.

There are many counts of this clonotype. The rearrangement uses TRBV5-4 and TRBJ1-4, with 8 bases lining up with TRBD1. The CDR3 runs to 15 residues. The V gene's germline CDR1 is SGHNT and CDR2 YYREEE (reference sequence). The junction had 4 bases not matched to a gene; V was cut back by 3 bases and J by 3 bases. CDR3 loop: CASSSDREANEKLFF. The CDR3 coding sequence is TGTGCCAGCAGCTCGGACAGGGAGGCTAATGAAAAACTGTTTTTT. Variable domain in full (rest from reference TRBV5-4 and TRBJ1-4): ETGVTQSPTHLIKTRGQQVTLRCSSQSGHNTVSWYQQALGQGPQFIFQYYREEENGRGNFPPRFSGLQFPNYSSELNVNALELDDSALYLCASSSDREANEKLFFGSGTQLSVL.

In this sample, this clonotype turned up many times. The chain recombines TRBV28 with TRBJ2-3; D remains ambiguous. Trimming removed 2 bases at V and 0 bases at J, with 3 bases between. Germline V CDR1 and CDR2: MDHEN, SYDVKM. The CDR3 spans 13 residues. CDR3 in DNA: TGTGCCAGCAGTTTACTAAGCACAGATACGCAGTATTTT. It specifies CASSLLSTDTQYF.

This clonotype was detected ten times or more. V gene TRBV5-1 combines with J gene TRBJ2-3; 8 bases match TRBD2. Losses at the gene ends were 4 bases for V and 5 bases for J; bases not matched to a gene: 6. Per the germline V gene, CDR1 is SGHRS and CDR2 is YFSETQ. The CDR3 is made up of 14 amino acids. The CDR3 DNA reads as TGCGCCAGCAGCGCTAGCGGGCAGGGAGATACGCAGTATTTT. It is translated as CASSASGQGDTQYF. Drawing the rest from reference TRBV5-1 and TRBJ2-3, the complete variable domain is KAGVTQTPRYLIKTRGQQVTLSCSPISGHRSVSWYQQTPGQGLQFLFEYFSETQRNKGNFPGRFSGRQFSNSRSEMNVSTLELGDSALYLCASSASGQGDTQYFGPGTRLTVL.

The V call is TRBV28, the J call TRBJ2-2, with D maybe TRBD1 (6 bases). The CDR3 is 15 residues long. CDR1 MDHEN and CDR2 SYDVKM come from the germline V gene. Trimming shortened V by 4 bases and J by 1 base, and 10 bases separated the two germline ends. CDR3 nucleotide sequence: TGTGCCAGCAGTTCGACAGGATTGAACACCGGGGAGCTGTTTTTT. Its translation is CASSSTGLNTGELFF.

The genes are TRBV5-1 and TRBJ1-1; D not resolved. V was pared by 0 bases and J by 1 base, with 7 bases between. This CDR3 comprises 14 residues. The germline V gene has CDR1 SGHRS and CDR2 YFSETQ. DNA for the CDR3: TGCGCCAGCAGCTTGGCTCCCAGGAACACTGAAGCTTTCTTT. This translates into CASSLAPRNTEAFF.